The present TCR beta chain was sequenced within a study of T cell responses to AZD1222 COVID-19 vaccine. The study, taken as a whole, reports: Every sample of the repertoires postdated the peak T cell response.

The protocol was immunoSEQ multiplex PCR, while the TCRdb copy is restricted to in-frame clones and leaves out a portion. Here the sample spans tens of thousands of clones, around nine tenths being singletons. The V gene lost 4 bases and the J gene lost 2 bases, with 17 bases spanning the gap. Per germline, CDR1 SQVTM and CDR2 ANQGSEA. The CDR3 runs to 15 residues. As for this clone: Its antigen is not known.

The starting material was peripheral blood, obtained on day 0 of AZD1222 vaccination. This TCR derives from an adult in good health. The chain recombines TRBV29-1 with TRBJ1-2, with D possibly being TRBD1 (6 bases). CDR3 sequence reads: CSVGPGEVLNYGYTF. CDR3 DNA: TGCAGCGTTGGCCCAGGGGAAGTCCTCAACTATGGCTACACCTTC.